This paragraph covers one T cell receptor (beta chain) sequence. Produced via immunoSEQ multiplex PCR; TCRdb's table is partial and in-frame only. The sample contains some 95,000 clones, around 88% of which appear only once. The data originate from a study of control samples from healthy donors and cancer patients. Germline values: CDR1 LGHDT, CDR2 YNNKEL (reference sequence). This CDR3 contains 15 residues. Trimming took 4 bases from V and 4 from J; bases not matched to a gene: 5. Sequencing input: blood. The TCR comes from a man younger than 45 in good health. V is TRBV3-1 (or the pseudogene TRBV3-2) and J is TRBJ2-3; 10 bases fit TRBD1. CDR3 region: CASSRQGARADTQYF. For the CDR3, the DNA is TGTGCCAGCAGCCGACAGGGGGCTAGAGCAGATACGCAGTATTTT.